The 9 T cell receptor beta chains below were found in one sample sequenced in a study of T cell repertoires in cytomegalovirus infection. No antigens are known for them. TCRdb itself ran the reads through MiXCR, one entry per CDR3 protein. The sample carries about 570,000 distinct CDR3 sequences, almost 40% recorded once. Here the sequenced sample was cultured PBMCs, taken from culture after CMV antigen stimulation. The receptors shown here come from a human donor in good health (CMV status not recorded). Some clones in this sample may be carry-over from other donors' samples.

This chain connects TRBV7-9 to TRBJ1-2; D is unresolved. The CDR3 spans 13 residues. CDR1 is SEHNR, CDR2 FQNEAQ, per germline (reference sequence). Trimming left V 5 bases short and J 2 bases short, with 9 bases between. The CDR3 reads CASSPRENYGYTF. CDR3 sequence (DNA): TGTGCCAGCAGCCCCCGGGAGAACTATGGCTACACCTTC.

This clonotype was seen once. V and J are TRBV7-2 and TRBJ2-3, with a tentative D call TRBD1 (5 bases). V was cut by 5 bases and J by 0 bases, with 15 bases left in between. CDR1 is SGHTA, CDR2 FQGNSA, per germline. This CDR3 spans 16 amino acids. Here the CDR3 reads CASSADSWPSTDTQYF. CDR3 bases: TGTGCCAGCAGCGCTGACAGTTGGCCTAGCACAGATACGCAGTATTTT.

A few counts support this clonotype. This chain joins TRBV7-2 and TRBJ2-5; no firm D call. Trimming removed 3 bases from V and 8 bases from J, with 7 bases in between. The germline V gene encodes CDR1 SGHTA and CDR2 FQGNSA. The CDR3 contains 11 residues. This chain's CDR3 is CASSLAPTQYF. CDR3 nucleotide sequence: TGTGCCAGCAGCTTGGCTCCTACCCAGTACTTC.

There are a few counts of this clonotype. V and J are TRBV10-3 and TRBJ2-5; TRBD2 matches 9 bases. Germline trimming cut 2 bases from V and 1 base from J; bases unmatched to any gene: 2. Germline V gene lookup returns CDR1 ENHRY and CDR2 SYGVKD. The CDR3 has 15 residues. The CDR3 loop reads CAISEGSGGQETQYF. The CDR3 bases are TGTGCCATCAGTGAGGGTAGCGGGGGCCAAGAGACCCAGTACTTC.

The rearrangement joins TRBV7-6 to TRBJ2-7, with 8 bases lining up with TRBD1. CDR1 and CDR2 (germline): SGHVS, FNYEAQ. The CDR3 has 15 amino acids. The ends lost 5 bases at V and 5 bases at J; junction bases unmatched: 11. This CDR3 is CASSPPRDRGHEQYF. In DNA form, the CDR3 reads TGTGCCAGCAGCCCCCCCCGAGACAGGGGCCACGAGCAGTACTTC.

The rearrangement joins TRBV7-8 to TRBJ2-3; 7 nucleotides line up with TRBD2. The CDR3 runs 16 residues. The germline V gene encodes CDR1 SGHVS and CDR2 FQNEAQ. After removal of 3 bases from V and 4 bases from J, the junction contained 10 bases not matched to a gene. CDR3 sequence: CASSFLGGSLADTQYF. DNA of the CDR3: TGTGCCAGCAGCTTCCTTGGCGGGAGTTTAGCAGATACGCAGTATTTT.

This clonotype was found once. This chain joins TRBV6-8 and TRBJ2-4; TRBD2 matches 8 bases. CDR3 length: 16 residues. V shed 6 bases, J shed 2 bases, and the junction held 9 bases outside the gene matches. Germline lookup yields CDR1 MNHGY and CDR2 SAAAGT. This CDR3 reads CASSLGGGSSKNIQYF. CDR3 nucleotides: TGTGCCAGCAGCCTCGGGGGGGGCTCTTCCAAAAACATTCAGTACTTC.

The chain is built from TRBV7-9 and TRBJ1-2; TRBD1 matches at 10 bases. After removal of 3 bases from V and 4 bases from J, the junction contained 8 bases not matched to a gene. Germline CDR1 is SEHNR and CDR2 is FQNEAQ (reference sequence). The CDR3 consists of 16 residues. CDR3 sequence: CASSFPGTGVRYGYTF. In nucleotides, the CDR3 is TGTGCCAGCAGCTTCCCCGGGACAGGGGTTCGCTATGGCTACACCTTC.

V gene TRBV20-1 combines with J gene TRBJ2-7; D is possibly TRBD1 or TRBD2 (5 bases each). V lost 3 bases and J 3 bases, leaving 21 bases between the germline ends. This CDR3 has 16 amino acids. Per the germline V gene, CDR1 is DFQATT and CDR2 is SNEGSKA (reference sequence). The CDR3: CSASYPGFEGRYEQYF. CDR3 bases: TGCAGTGCTAGTTACCCAGGGTTTGAGGGGCGCTACGAGCAGTACTTC.